This T cell receptor beta chain was obtained from a study of T cell responses to AZD1222 COVID-19 vaccine. Germline CDR1 reads MNHEY; CDR2 reads SMNVEV (reference sequence). CDR3 length: 14 residues. With 8 bases removed from V and 10 bases from J, the gap between germline ends came to 18 bases. TCRdb's copy holds only in-frame clones and misses some; the assay was immunoSEQ multiplex PCR. The sample carries under 150,000 clones, more than 85% recorded once. This TCR derives from an adult in good health. The chain employs TRBV27 and TRBJ1-6, with D tentatively TRBD1 (6 bases). This material consisted of peripheral blood, taken on day 0 of AZD1222 vaccination. The chain's CDR3 is CASGSRGSRSPLHF. The DNA for the CDR3 is TGTGCCAGCGGAAGCAGGGGCAGTCGATCACCCCTCCACTTT.